The rows below give T cell receptor beta chains drawn from one sample of a study of shared clonotypes between healthy human individuals. The protocol was immunoSEQ multiplex PCR, while the TCRdb copy is restricted to in-frame clones and leaves out a portion. The table has 2.5 million or so clones, about 92% seen once. Sequencing used naive CD4+ T cells sorted from blood. The receptors were sampled from a man between 18 and 35 years old in good health. CDR3s include the opening cysteine and the closing phenylalanine or tryptophan. D genes are given only for firm matches. Clone sizes are given selectively: once, few, many, or a class where the clone is expanded.

clone_size: NA
d_call: TRBD1
v_call: TRBV2
j_call: TRBJ2-5
cdr3_length: 14
cdr3_aa: CASRRQGNQETQYF
cdr3_nt: TGTGCCAGCAGGAGACAGGGGAACCAAGAGACCCAGTACTTC

clone_size: NA
d_call: TRBD2
v_call: TRBV9
j_call: TRBJ2-3
cdr3_length: 21
cdr3_aa: CASSVATASGRSFMGTDTQYF
cdr3_nt: TGTGCCAGCAGCGTAGCTACCGCTAGCGGGAGATCTTTTATGGGCACAGATACGCAGTATTTT

clone_size: NA
d_call: TRBD1
v_call: TRBV19
j_call: TRBJ2-7
cdr3_length: 14
cdr3_aa: CASSTGTGTYEQYF
cdr3_nt: TGTGCCAGTAGTACCGGGACAGGGACCTACGAGCAGTACTTC

clone_size: NA
d_call: TRBD2
v_call: TRBV5-6
j_call: TRBJ2-7
cdr3_length: 17
cdr3_aa: CASSRVPSGRSSYEQYF
cdr3_nt: TGTGCCAGCAGCCGCGTCCCTAGCGGGAGATCGAGCTACGAGCAGTACTTC

clone_size: NA
d_call: TRBD1
v_call: TRBV6-5
j_call: TRBJ2-7
cdr3_length: 15
cdr3_aa: CASIEPGQGSYEQYF
cdr3_nt: TGTGCCAGCATTGAGCCGGGACAGGGATCCTACGAGCAGTACTTC

clone_size: NA
d_call: NA
v_call: TRBV30
j_call: TRBJ2-5
cdr3_length: 18
cdr3_aa: CAWSPGGRVGKYQETQYF
cdr3_nt: TGTGCCTGGAGCCCCGGCGGCAGGGTGGGGAAGTACCAAGAGACCCAGTACTTC

clone_size: NA
d_call: NA
v_call: TRBV19
j_call: TRBJ1-5
cdr3_length: 15
cdr3_aa: CASSITGSSNQPQHF
cdr3_nt: TGTGCCAGTAGTATTACCGGCAGTAGCAATCAGCCCCAGCATTTT

clone_size: once
d_call: TRBD2
v_call: TRBV5-1
j_call: TRBJ2-7
cdr3_length: 15
cdr3_aa: CASSLVREGPNEQYF
cdr3_nt: TGCGCCAGCAGCTTGGTAAGGGAGGGCCCCAACGAGCAGTACTTC

clone_size: NA
d_call: TRBD1
v_call: TRBV6-1
j_call: TRBJ1-1
cdr3_length: 14
cdr3_aa: CASGKGQANTEAFF
cdr3_nt: TGTGCCAGCGGTAAAGGACAGGCTAACACTGAAGCTTTCTTT

clone_size: NA
d_call: NA
v_call: TRBV6-4
j_call: TRBJ2-7
cdr3_length: 13
cdr3_aa: CASSDPGRPGQYF
cdr3_nt: TGTGCCAGCAGTGACCCAGGCAGGCCCGGGCAGTACTTC

clone_size: NA
d_call: NA
v_call: TRBV28
j_call: TRBJ1-1
cdr3_length: 16
cdr3_aa: CASSLKDIMGDTEAFF
cdr3_nt: TGTGCCAGCAGTTTAAAGGATATCATGGGGGACACTGAAGCTTTCTTT

clone_size: NA
d_call: TRBD2
v_call: TRBV7-2
j_call: TRBJ2-7
cdr3_length: 16
cdr3_aa: CASSSHTSGGTYEQYF
cdr3_nt: TGTGCCAGCAGCTCTCATACTAGCGGGGGTACCTACGAGCAGTACTTC

clone_size: NA
d_call: TRBD1
v_call: TRBV10-2
j_call: TRBJ2-7
cdr3_length: 14
cdr3_aa: CASGTGQGSYEQYF
cdr3_nt: TGCGCCAGCGGAACCGGACAGGGCTCCTACGAGCAGTACTTC

clone_size: NA
d_call: NA
v_call: TRBV6-5
j_call: TRBJ2-1
cdr3_length: 13
cdr3_aa: CASTQGGGGLEFF
cdr3_nt: TGTGCCAGCACCCAGGGGGGAGGGGGTCTGGAGTTCTTC

clone_size: NA
d_call: NA
v_call: TRBV11-2
j_call: TRBJ2-1
cdr3_length: 15
cdr3_aa: CASSLGDSTYNEQFF
cdr3_nt: TGTGCCAGCAGCTTAGGGGACTCCACCTACAATGAGCAGTTCTTC

clone_size: NA
d_call: TRBD1
v_call: TRBV7-9
j_call: TRBJ1-1
cdr3_length: 14
cdr3_aa: CASRVGQGDTEAFF
cdr3_nt: TGTGCCAGCAGGGTGGGACAGGGGGACACTGAAGCTTTCTTT

clone_size: NA
d_call: TRBD1
v_call: TRBV30
j_call: TRBJ2-3
cdr3_length: 15
cdr3_aa: CAWILGQTSTDTQYF
cdr3_nt: TGTGCCTGGATCCTGGGACAGACTAGCACAGATACGCAGTATTTT

clone_size: NA
d_call: NA
v_call: TRBV2
j_call: TRBJ1-1
cdr3_length: 14
cdr3_aa: CASTENGQVTEAFF
cdr3_nt: TGTGCCAGCACCGAAAATGGGCAGGTCACTGAAGCTTTCTTT

clone_size: once
d_call: NA
v_call: TRBV5-1
j_call: TRBJ2-7
cdr3_length: 15
cdr3_aa: CASSRGTLRVYEQYF
cdr3_nt: TGCGCCAGCAGCCGCGGGACCCTAAGGGTCTACGAGCAGTACTTC

clone_size: NA
d_call: TRBD2
v_call: TRBV7-3
j_call: TRBJ2-5
cdr3_length: 16
cdr3_aa: CASSLTSGGTQETQYF
cdr3_nt: TGTGCCAGCAGCTTAACTAGCGGGGGGACTCAAGAGACCCAGTACTTC

clone_size: NA
d_call: NA
v_call: TRBV5-1
j_call: TRBJ2-7
cdr3_length: 15
cdr3_aa: CASSLARVGIYEQYF
cdr3_nt: TGCGCCAGCAGCTTGGCGCGGGTTGGGATTTACGAGCAGTACTTC

clone_size: NA
d_call: NA
v_call: TRBV28
j_call: TRBJ1-2
cdr3_length: 13
cdr3_aa: CASKTGVDYGYTF
cdr3_nt: TGTGCCAGCAAGACAGGAGTTGACTATGGCTACACCTTC

clone_size: NA
d_call: TRBD1
v_call: TRBV6-5
j_call: TRBJ1-2
cdr3_length: 12
cdr3_aa: CASRPPEGGCTF
cdr3_nt: TGTGCCAGCAGACCTCCCGAAGGGGGCTGCACCTTC

clone_size: NA
d_call: NA
v_call: TRBV19
j_call: TRBJ2-7
cdr3_length: 14
cdr3_aa: CASSRTGTRREQYF
cdr3_nt: TGTGCCAGTAGCCGAACCGGGACCAGGCGCGAGCAGTACTTC

clone_size: once
d_call: NA
v_call: TRBV6-6
j_call: TRBJ2-7
cdr3_length: 15
cdr3_aa: CASSYSSDSIYEQYF
cdr3_nt: TGTGCCAGCAGTTACTCCTCGGACAGTATCTACGAGCAGTACTTC

clone_size: NA
d_call: NA
v_call: TRBV27
j_call: TRBJ1-5
cdr3_length: 14
cdr3_aa: CASSLTQRTQPQHF
cdr3_nt: TGTGCCAGCAGTTTAACTCAGAGGACCCAGCCCCAGCATTTT

clone_size: NA
d_call: NA
v_call: TRBV19
j_call: TRBJ2-3
cdr3_length: 14
cdr3_aa: CASSHSKGGDTQYF
cdr3_nt: TGTGCCAGTAGCCACTCCAAGGGGGGAGATACGCAGTATTTT

clone_size: NA
d_call: NA
v_call: TRBV5-5
j_call: TRBJ1-3
cdr3_length: 15
cdr3_aa: CASSPGSAGGNTIYF
cdr3_nt: TGTGCCAGCAGCCCGGGGAGCGCGGGTGGAAACACCATATATTTT

clone_size: NA
d_call: TRBD1
v_call: TRBV5-1
j_call: TRBJ2-6
cdr3_length: 18
cdr3_aa: CASSSGQGANSGANVLTF
cdr3_nt: TGCGCCAGCAGCTCCGGACAGGGTGCTAACTCTGGGGCCAACGTCCTGACTTTC

clone_size: once
d_call: NA
v_call: TRBV27
j_call: TRBJ2-2
cdr3_length: 15
cdr3_aa: CASSQAGTHTGELFF
cdr3_nt: TGTGCCAGCAGTCAAGCCGGGACACACACCGGGGAGCTGTTTTTT

clone_size: NA
d_call: TRBD1
v_call: TRBV7-2
j_call: TRBJ2-5
cdr3_length: 15
cdr3_aa: CASSPLGQGKETQYF
cdr3_nt: TGTGCCAGCAGCCCACTGGGACAGGGGAAAGAGACCCAGTACTTC

clone_size: NA
d_call: NA
v_call: TRBV27
j_call: TRBJ1-5
cdr3_length: 12
cdr3_aa: CASGTVGEPQHF
cdr3_nt: TGTGCCAGCGGGACTGTCGGGGAGCCCCAGCATTTT

clone_size: NA
d_call: NA
v_call: TRBV5-1
j_call: TRBJ2-3
cdr3_length: 17
cdr3_aa: CASSLVGLYVGTDTQYF
cdr3_nt: TGCGCCAGCAGCTTGGTTGGGTTATACGTGGGCACAGATACGCAGTATTTT

clone_size: NA
d_call: NA
v_call: TRBV6-5
j_call: TRBJ2-3
cdr3_length: 13
cdr3_aa: CASSLLVADTQYF
cdr3_nt: TGTGCCAGCAGCCTACTTGTCGCAGATACGCAGTATTTT

clone_size: NA
d_call: NA
v_call: TRBV28
j_call: TRBJ2-2
cdr3_length: 13
cdr3_aa: CASSFRNTGELFF
cdr3_nt: TGTGCCAGCAGTTTCCGCAACACCGGGGAGCTGTTTTTT

clone_size: NA
d_call: NA
v_call: TRBV25-1
j_call: TRBJ2-3
cdr3_length: 16
cdr3_aa: CASSGPLGGRTDTQYF
cdr3_nt: TGTGCCAGCAGTGGACCCCTGGGGGGTAGGACAGATACGCAGTATTTT

clone_size: NA
d_call: TRBD2
v_call: TRBV19
j_call: TRBJ2-2
cdr3_length: 15
cdr3_aa: CASSILAGGAGELFF
cdr3_nt: TGTGCCAGTAGCATTCTAGCGGGAGGCGCCGGGGAGCTGTTTTTT